Sequencing of this TCR beta chain was carried out in a study of blood T cell repertoires in COVID-19. V was clipped by 5 bases and J by 6 bases, with 8 bases between them. The CDR3 has 12 residues. Germline-derived CDR1 and CDR2 are LGHDT and YNNKEL (reference sequence). The assay was immunoSEQ multiplex PCR, and TCRdb's table has in-frame clones only and misses some. The sample consists of just over 150,000 clones, approximately 82% of them appearing once. The sample was peripheral blood. The V gene is TRBV3-1 (or the pseudogene TRBV3-2), the J gene TRBJ2-1; D remains ambiguous. This clonotype was obtained from a woman in her fifties or sixties with acute or convalescent COVID-19. CDR3 amino acids: CASSSFGNEQFF. CDR3 bases: TGTGCCAGCAGCTCCTTCGGCAATGAGCAGTTCTTC.